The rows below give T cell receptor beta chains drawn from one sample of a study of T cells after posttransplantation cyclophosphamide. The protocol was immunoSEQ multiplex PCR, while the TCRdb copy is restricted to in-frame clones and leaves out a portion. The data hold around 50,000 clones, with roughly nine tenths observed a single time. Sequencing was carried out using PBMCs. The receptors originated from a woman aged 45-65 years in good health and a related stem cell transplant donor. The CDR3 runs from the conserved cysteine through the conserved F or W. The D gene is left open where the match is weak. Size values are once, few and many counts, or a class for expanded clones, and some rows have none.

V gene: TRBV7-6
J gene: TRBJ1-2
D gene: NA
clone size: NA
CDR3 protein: CASSAEQGLGYGYTF
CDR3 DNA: TGTGCCAGCAGCGCAGAACAGGGATTAGGGTATGGCTACACCTTC

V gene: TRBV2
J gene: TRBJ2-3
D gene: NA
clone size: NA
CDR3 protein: CASSERGGADTQYF
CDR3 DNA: TGTGCCAGCAGTGAAAGAGGGGGTGCGGATACGCAGTATTTT

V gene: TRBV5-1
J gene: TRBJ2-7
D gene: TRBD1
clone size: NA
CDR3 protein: CASSLDAPGGIYEQYF
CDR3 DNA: TGCGCCAGCAGCTTGGATGCCCCAGGGGGCATTTACGAGCAGTACTTC

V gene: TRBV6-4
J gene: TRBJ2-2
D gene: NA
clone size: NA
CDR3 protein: CASSASRAGELFF
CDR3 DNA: TGTGCCAGCAGTGCTAGCCGGGCCGGGGAGCTGTTTTTT

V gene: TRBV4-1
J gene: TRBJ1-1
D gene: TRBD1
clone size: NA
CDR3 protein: CASSLPGQGASEAFF
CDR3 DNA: TGCGCCAGCAGCCTACCGGGACAGGGGGCATCCGAAGCTTTCTTT

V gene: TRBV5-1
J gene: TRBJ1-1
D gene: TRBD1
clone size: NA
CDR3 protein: CASSLGGGSTEAFF
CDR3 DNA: TGCGCCAGCAGCTTGGGAGGGGGCAGTACTGAAGCTTTCTTT

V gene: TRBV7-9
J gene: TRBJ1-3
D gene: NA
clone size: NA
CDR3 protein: CASYFSRGYGNTIYF
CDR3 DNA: TGTGCCAGCTATTTCTCCCGGGGTTACGGAAACACCATATATTTT

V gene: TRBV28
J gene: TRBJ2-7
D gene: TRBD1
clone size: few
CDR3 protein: CASIRTGAYEQYF
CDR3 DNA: TGTGCCAGCATTCGAACAGGGGCCTACGAGCAGTACTTC

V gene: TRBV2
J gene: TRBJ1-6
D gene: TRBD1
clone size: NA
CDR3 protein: CASKETGVTLHF
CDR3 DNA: TGTGCCAGCAAAGAGACAGGGGTGACCCTCCACTTT

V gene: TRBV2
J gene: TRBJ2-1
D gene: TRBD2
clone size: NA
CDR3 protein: CASNSGENNEQFF
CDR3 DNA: TGTGCCAGCAATAGCGGGGAAAACAATGAGCAGTTCTTC

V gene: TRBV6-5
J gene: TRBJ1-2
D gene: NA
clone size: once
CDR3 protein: CATCNRANYGYTF
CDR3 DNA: TGTGCCACCTGTAACAGGGCTAACTATGGCTACACCTTC

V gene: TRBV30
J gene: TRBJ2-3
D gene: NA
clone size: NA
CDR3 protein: CAWSDGRVGDTQYF
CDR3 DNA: TGTGCCTGGAGTGACGGGAGAGTAGGAGATACGCAGTATTTT

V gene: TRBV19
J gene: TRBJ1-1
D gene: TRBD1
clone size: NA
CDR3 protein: CASTPDRDPNTEAFF
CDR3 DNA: TGTGCCAGTACCCCGGACAGGGACCCGAACACTGAAGCTTTCTTT

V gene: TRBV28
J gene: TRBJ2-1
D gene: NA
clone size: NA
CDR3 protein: CASLVADRHNEQFF
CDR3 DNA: TGTGCCAGCCTGGTGGCCGACAGACACAATGAGCAGTTCTTC

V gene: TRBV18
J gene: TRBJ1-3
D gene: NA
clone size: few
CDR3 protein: CASSPLPGNTIYF
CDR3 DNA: TGTGCCAGCTCACCACTCCCGGGGAACACCATATATTTT

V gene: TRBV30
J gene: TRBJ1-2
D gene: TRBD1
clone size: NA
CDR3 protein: CAWTSGQGLGGYGYTF
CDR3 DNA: TGTGCCTGGACCTCGGGACAGGGGCTAGGGGGGTATGGCTACACCTTC